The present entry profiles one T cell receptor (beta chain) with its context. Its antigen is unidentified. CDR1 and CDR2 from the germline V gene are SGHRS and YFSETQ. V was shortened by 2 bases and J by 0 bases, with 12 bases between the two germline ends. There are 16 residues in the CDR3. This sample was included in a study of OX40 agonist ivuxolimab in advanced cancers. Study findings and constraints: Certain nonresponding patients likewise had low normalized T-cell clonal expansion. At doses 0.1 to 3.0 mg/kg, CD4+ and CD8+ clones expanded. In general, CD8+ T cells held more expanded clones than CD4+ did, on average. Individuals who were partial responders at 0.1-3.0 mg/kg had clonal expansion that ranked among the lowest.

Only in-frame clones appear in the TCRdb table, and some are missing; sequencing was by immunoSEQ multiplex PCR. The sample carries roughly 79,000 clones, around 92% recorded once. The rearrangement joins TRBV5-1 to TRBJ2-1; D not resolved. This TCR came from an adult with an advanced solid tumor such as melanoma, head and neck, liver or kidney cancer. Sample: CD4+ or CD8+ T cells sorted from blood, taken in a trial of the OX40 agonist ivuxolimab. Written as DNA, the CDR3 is TGCGCCAGCAGCTTTGGCAGTCAAATCTCCTACAATGAGCAGTTCTTC. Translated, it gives CASSFGSQISYNEQFF.